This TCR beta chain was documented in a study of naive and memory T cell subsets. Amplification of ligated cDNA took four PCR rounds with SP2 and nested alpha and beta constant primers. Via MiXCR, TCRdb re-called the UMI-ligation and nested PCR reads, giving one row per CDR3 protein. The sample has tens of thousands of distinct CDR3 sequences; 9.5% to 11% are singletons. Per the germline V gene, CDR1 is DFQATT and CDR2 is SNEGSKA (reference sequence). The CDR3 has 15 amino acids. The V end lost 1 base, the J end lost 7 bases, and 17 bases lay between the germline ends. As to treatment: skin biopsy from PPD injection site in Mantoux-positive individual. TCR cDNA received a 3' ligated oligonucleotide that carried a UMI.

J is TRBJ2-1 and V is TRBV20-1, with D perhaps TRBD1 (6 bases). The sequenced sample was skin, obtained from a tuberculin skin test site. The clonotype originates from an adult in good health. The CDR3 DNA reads TGCAGTGCTAGAGGGACAGCCTCCTGGGATAATGAGCAGTTCTTC. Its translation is CSARGTASWDNEQFF.